The clone carrying this T cell receptor (beta chain) was observed once. This record comes from a study of blood T cell repertoires in COVID-19. The wider study: Samples came from the United States, Italy and Spain, spanning acute and convalescent COVID-19.

Clones were read by immunoSEQ multiplex PCR, and TCRdb kept only the in-frame ones, dropping some. In the table there are roughly 310,000 clones, about 88% of which are singletons. The TCR comes from a woman in her forties who had recovered from COVID-19. The specimen was PBMCs or T cells enriched from blood (not recorded which).

CDR3 region: CASSRRSGASYEQYF. CDR3 bases: TGTGCCAGCAGCCGCCGGAGCGGGGCCTCCTACGAGCAGTACTTC. The chain couples TRBV7-2 to TRBJ2-7, with 7 bases aligning to TRBD2. The V segment lost 5 bases and the J segment 0 bases; nucleotides outside the gene matches: 7. Germline V lookup: CDR1 SGHTA, CDR2 FQGNSA. CDR3 size: 15 residues.